A single sample gave rise to the 14 T cell receptor beta chains below, sequenced in a study of T cell changes during pregnancy in multiple sclerosis. Sequenced by immunoSEQ multiplex PCR; TCRdb stores in-frame clones only, minus some. The table has tens of thousands of clones, 85% to 95% seen once. Material: peripheral blood, obtained in the second trimester of pregnancy. The source of these receptors is a female donor in good health, enrolled as a control in a pregnancy study.

V is TRBV11-3 and J is TRBJ2-3; 7 nucleotides align to TRBD2. The germline V gene encodes CDR1 SGHNT and CDR2 YENEEA. The CDR3 spans 13 residues. V lost 6 bases and J lost 2; bases outside the gene matches: 2. CDR3 sequence (DNA): TGTGCCAGCAGTCGGGGGGACACAGATACGCAGTATTTT. It specifies CASSRGDTDTQYF.

This chain uses TRBV5-1 with TRBJ2-2; TRBD1 agrees at 9 bases. The CDR3 spans 16 residues. Trimming cost V 4 bases and J 7 bases; bases outside gene matches: 11. CDR1 SGHRS and CDR2 YFSETQ come from the germline V gene. CDR3 sequence (DNA): TGCGCCAGCAGCCCACCGGAACAGGGGGCCAACGGGGAGCTGTTTTTT. Residues: CASSPPEQGANGELFF.

The J gene is TRBJ2-5, the V gene TRBV9, with D possibly matching TRBD2 (5 bases). CDR3 length: 13 residues. Germline CDR1 is SGDLS and CDR2 is YYNGEE. Trimming took off 1 base at V and 3 bases at J, with 7 bases between the two ends. The CDR3 bases are TGTGCCAGCAGCGTAAGGACTGAAGAGACCCAGTACTTC. This gives the protein CASSVRTEETQYF.

The CDR3 region is CASTRGLAGGRGSETQYF. The CDR3 DNA reads TGTGCCAGCACCCGGGGTCTAGCGGGAGGGCGCGGCTCAGAGACCCAGTACTTC. The J gene is TRBJ2-5, the V gene TRBV7-9, with 12 positions matching TRBD2. The CDR3 is 18 residues long. CDR1 is SEHNR, CDR2 FQNEAQ, per germline (reference sequence). V trimming: 7 bases; J trimming: 4 bases; junction bases outside the gene matches: 16.

The chain joins TRBV28 to TRBJ2-1; no reliable D call. Germline CDR1 MDHEN, CDR2 SYDVKM. Trimming stripped 5 bases from V and 0 bases from J, with 8 bases between. CDR3 length: 14 residues. CDR3 sequence (DNA): TGTGCCAGCAGTCTAGATAGCTCCTACAATGAGCAGTTCTTC. Translation gives CASSLDSSYNEQFF.

This clone has only one observation. This rearrangement joins TRBV2 to TRBJ2-3; D might be TRBD2 (6 bases). V was shortened by 8 bases and J by 1 base, with 16 bases between the two germline ends. The CDR3 is made up of 15 amino acids. Germline V gene data show CDR1 as SNHLY and CDR2 as FYNNEI. The CDR3 region has the DNA TGTGCCAGCTCTGAAGGAGGGATGGGCACAGATACGCAGTATTTT. This gives the protein CASSEGGMGTDTQYF.

The chain employs TRBV2 and TRBJ2-5; D is possibly TRBD2 (5 bases). The CDR3 covers 15 residues. Looked up from germline, CDR1 is SNHLY and CDR2 is FYNNEI. V was clipped by 2 bases and J by 0 bases, with 10 bases between them. DNA of the CDR3: TGTGCCAGCAGTGAACGTTCGGGGTACCAAGAGACCCAGTACTTC. Its translation: CASSERSGYQETQYF.

Only a few counts were recorded for this clone. The CDR3 DNA sequence: TGTGCCAGCAGCTTAGTCGGAGGCATGTCCGAGCAGTACTTC. Protein product: CASSLVGGMSEQYF. The J gene is TRBJ2-7, the V gene TRBV7-9, with TRBD2 as a possible D gene (5 bases). The CDR3 extends over 14 amino acids. Germline V gene data show CDR1 as SEHNR and CDR2 as FQNEAQ (reference sequence). The ends were cut back, 1 base at V and 6 bases at J, with 13 bases in the middle.

The chain employs TRBV2 and TRBJ2-7; 7 nucleotides agree with TRBD2. Trimming cost V 6 bases and J 6 bases; bases outside gene matches: 8. This CDR3 is 13 amino acids long. CDR1 is SNHLY and CDR2 is FYNNEI in the germline V gene. CDR3 bases: TGTGCCAGCAGGGAACTAGCGATCGGCGAGCAGTACTTC. Its protein product is CASRELAIGEQYF.

The chain uses TRBV28 and TRBJ2-7, with 11 nucleotides matching TRBD2. CDR3 size: 13 residues. V was pared by 9 bases and J by 0 bases, with 1 base of the junction left unmatched. Per the germline V gene, CDR1 is MDHEN and CDR2 is SYDVKM. The CDR3 here is CASGTSGSYEQYF. The CDR3 nucleotides read TGTGCCAGTGGGACTAGCGGCTCCTACGAGCAGTACTTC.

The sample holds a few counts of this clone. The rearrangement links TRBV5-1 to TRBJ2-5, with D hard to call. Deletions cut 2 bases from V and 3 bases from J, with 5 bases between. The CDR3 length is 12 residues. Germline-derived CDR1 and CDR2 are SGHRS and YFSETQ. The CDR3 sequence is CASSLAEETQYF. CDR3 bases: TGCGCCAGCAGCTTAGCCGAAGAGACCCAGTACTTC.

This chain uses TRBV7-6 with TRBJ1-3, with D tentatively TRBD1 (5 bases). Trimming shortened V by 0 bases and J by 0 bases, and 12 bases separated the two germline ends. CDR3 size: 17 residues. Germline-derived CDR1 and CDR2 are SGHVS and FNYEAQ. The chain's CDR3 is CASSLAVGASSGNTIYF. In DNA, the CDR3 is TGTGCCAGCAGCTTAGCGGTTGGGGCGAGCTCTGGAAACACCATATATTTT.

Comments on this clone: Germline is not matched at one junction end, which may reflect a read error. This chain connects TRBV5-1 to TRBJ2-5; 9 bases agree with TRBD2. Germline V CDR1 and CDR2: SGHRS, YFSETQ. CDR3 length: 15 amino acids. The CDR3 nucleotides read TGCGCCGGCAGCCTCCAGACTAGCGGAGAAGAGACCCAGTACTTC. Its translation: CAGSLQTSGEETQYF.

The chain employs TRBV28 and TRBJ2-7; D gene unclear. The V gene's germline CDR1 is MDHEN and CDR2 SYDVKM. V shed 5 bases and J shed 12 bases, with 14 bases lying between them. This CDR3 spans 11 amino acids. The CDR3 DNA follows: TGTGCCAGCAGTCCAGCAGACTCTCTGTACTTC. It specifies CASSPADSLYF. Filled out from reference TRBV28 and TRBJ2-7, the complete variable domain reads DVKVTQSSRYLVKRTGEKVFLECVQDMDHENMFWYRQDPGLGLRLIYFSYDVKMKEKGDIPEGYSVSREKKERFSLILESASTNQTSMYLCASSPADSLYFGPGTRLTVT.